This TCR beta chain was obtained from a study of cytomegalovirus exposure and HLA in healthy donors. Study as a whole: Across around 400 genotyped donors, approximately 80% landed in the Caucasian-associated ancestry cluster.

V shed 8 bases and J 3 bases; nucleotides not matched to a gene: 4. The CDR3 runs to 12 residues. Germline V CDR1 and CDR2: MGHDK, SYGVNS. Of note for this clone: Antigen: not known.

Study-wide results and limits: Sequencing likely caused a cluster of highly shared sequence variants.

The primer mix had 60 Vbeta and 13 Jbeta primers. Measured with immunoSEQ multiplex PCR; TCRdb has only the in-frame clones, and not every one. The table has approximately 90,000 clones, 55% to 75% seen once. Material for sequencing was PBMCs. This rearrangement joins TRBV25-1 to TRBJ2-7; TRBD1 matches 7 bases. The clonotype comes from a woman in her forties or fifties in good health and CMV-seropositive. The CDR3 region has the DNA TGTGCCAGCCGGGACAGATTCTACGAGCAGTACTTC. This encodes CASRDRFYEQYF.